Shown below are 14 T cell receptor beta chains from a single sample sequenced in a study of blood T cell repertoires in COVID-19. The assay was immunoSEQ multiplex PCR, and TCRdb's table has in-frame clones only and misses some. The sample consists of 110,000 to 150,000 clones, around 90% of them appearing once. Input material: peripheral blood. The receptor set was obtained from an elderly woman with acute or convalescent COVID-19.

CDR3: CASSRPGWEAFF. CDR3 DNA: TGTGCCAGCAGCCGCCCCGGGTGGGAAGCTTTCTTT. V gene TRBV6-5 combines with J gene TRBJ1-1, with unresolved D. CDR1 is MNHEY, CDR2 SVGAGI, per germline. The CDR3 totals 12 residues. Between the trimmed V and J ends, which lost 6 bases and 8 bases, there was a span of 13 bases.

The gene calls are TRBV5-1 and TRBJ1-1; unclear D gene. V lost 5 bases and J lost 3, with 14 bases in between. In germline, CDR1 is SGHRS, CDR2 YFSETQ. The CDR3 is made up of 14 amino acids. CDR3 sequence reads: CASSFSRSDTEAFF. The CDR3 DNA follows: TGCGCCAGCAGTTTTTCCCGGTCGGACACTGAAGCTTTCTTT.

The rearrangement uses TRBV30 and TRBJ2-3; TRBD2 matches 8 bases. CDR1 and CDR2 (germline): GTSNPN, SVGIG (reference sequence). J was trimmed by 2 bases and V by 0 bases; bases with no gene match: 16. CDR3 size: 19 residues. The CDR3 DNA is TGTGCCTGGAGTGTATGGGCGGGGGGCGCCGACGGGCCCACAGATACGCAGTATTTT. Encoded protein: CAWSVWAGGADGPTDTQYF. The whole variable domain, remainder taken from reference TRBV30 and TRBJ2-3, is SQTIHQWPATLVQPVGSPLSLECTVEGTSNPNLYWYRQAAGRGLQLLFYSVGIGQISSEVPQNLSASRPQDRQFILSSKKLLLSDSGFYLCAWSVWAGGADGPTDTQYFGPGTRLTVL.

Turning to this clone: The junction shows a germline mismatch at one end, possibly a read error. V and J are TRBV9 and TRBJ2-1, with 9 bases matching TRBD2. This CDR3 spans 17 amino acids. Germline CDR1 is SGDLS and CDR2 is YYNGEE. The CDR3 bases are TGTGCCAGCTGCGTCGGGACTTGCGGGGGGGCCGACAATGAGCAGTTCTTC. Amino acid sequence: CASCVGTCGGADNEQFF.

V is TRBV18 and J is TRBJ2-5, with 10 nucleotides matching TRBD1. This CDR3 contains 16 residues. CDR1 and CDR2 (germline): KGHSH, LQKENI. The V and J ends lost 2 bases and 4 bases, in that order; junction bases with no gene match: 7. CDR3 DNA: TGTGCCAGCTCACCATCGAGTGGGGACAGGGGAGAGACCCAGTACTTC. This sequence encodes CASSPSSGDRGETQYF.

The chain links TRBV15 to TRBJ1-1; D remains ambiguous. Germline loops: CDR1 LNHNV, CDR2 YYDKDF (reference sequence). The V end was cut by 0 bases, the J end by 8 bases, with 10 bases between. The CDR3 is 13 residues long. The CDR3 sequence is CATSRDPVQEAFF. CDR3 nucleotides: TGTGCCACCAGCAGAGATCCGGTCCAAGAAGCTTTCTTT.

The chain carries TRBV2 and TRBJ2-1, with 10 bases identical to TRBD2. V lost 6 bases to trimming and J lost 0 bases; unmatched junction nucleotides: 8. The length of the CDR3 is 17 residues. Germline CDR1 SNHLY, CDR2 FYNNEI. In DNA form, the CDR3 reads TGTGCCAGCAGGCGAATAGCGGGGGGACGCTCCTACAATGAGCAGTTCTTC. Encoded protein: CASRRIAGGRSYNEQFF. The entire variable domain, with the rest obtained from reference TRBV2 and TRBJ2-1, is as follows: EPEVTQTPSHQVTQMGQEVILRCVPISNHLYFYWYRQILGQKVEFLVSFYNNEISEKSEIFDDQFSVERPDGSNFTLKIRSTKLEDSAMYFCASRRIAGGRSYNEQFFGPGTRLTVL.

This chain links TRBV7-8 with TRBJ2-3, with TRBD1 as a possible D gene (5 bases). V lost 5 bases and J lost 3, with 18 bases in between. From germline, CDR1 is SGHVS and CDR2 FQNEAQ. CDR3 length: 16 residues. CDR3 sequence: CASSEKGALVTDTQYF. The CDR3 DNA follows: TGTGCCAGCAGCGAGAAAGGGGCGCTGGTGACAGATACGCAGTATTTT.

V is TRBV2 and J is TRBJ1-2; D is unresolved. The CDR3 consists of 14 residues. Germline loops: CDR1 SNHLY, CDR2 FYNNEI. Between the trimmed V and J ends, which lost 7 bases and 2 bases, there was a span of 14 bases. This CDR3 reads CASTPVGGNYGYTF. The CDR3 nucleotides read TGTGCCAGCACCCCAGTGGGCGGGAACTATGGCTACACCTTC. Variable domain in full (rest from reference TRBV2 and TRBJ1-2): EPEVTQTPSHQVTQMGQEVILRCVPISNHLYFYWYRQILGQKVEFLVSFYNNEISEKSEIFDDQFSVERPDGSNFTLKIRSTKLEDSAMYFCASTPVGGNYGYTFGSGTRLTVV.

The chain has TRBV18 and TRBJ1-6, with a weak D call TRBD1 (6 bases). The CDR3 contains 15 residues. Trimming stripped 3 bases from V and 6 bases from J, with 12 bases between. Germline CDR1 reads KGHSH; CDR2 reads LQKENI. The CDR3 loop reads CASSPQPRGNSPLHF. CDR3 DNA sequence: TGTGCCAGCTCACCTCAACCCAGGGGTAATTCACCCCTCCACTTT.

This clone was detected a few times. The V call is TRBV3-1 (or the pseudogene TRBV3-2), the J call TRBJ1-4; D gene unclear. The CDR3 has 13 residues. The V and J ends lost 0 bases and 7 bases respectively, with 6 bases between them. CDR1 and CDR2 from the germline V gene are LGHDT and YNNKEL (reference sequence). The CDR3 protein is CASSQDSVEKLFF. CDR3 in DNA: TGTGCCAGCAGCCAAGACAGCGTTGAAAAACTGTTTTTT.

For the CDR3, the DNA is TGCGCCAGCAGCCAAGGCAGGGATAATTCACCCCTCCACTTT. Translating gives CASSQGRDNSPLHF. The chain carries TRBV4-3 and TRBJ1-6, with D perhaps TRBD1 (5 bases). The germline CDR1 and CDR2 sequences are LGHNA and YSLEER. The CDR3 runs to 14 residues. Deletions cut 1 base from V and 5 bases from J, with 6 bases between.

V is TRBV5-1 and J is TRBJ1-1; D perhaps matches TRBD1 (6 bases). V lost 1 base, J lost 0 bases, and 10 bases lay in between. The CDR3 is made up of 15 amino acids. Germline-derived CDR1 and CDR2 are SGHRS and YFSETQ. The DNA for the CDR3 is TGCGCCAGCAGCTTGCAGGGGCCCATGAACACTGAAGCTTTCTTT. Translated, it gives CASSLQGPMNTEAFF. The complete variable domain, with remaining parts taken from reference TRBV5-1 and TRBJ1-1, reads KAGVTQTPRYLIKTRGQQVTLSCSPISGHRSVSWYQQTPGQGLQFLFEYFSETQRNKGNFPGRFSGRQFSNSRSEMNVSTLELGDSALYLCASSLQGPMNTEAFFGQGTRLTVV.

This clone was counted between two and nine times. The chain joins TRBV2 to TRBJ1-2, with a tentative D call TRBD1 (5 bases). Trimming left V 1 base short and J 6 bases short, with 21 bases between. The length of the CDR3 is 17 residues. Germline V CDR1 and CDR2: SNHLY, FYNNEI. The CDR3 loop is CASSEGFGGKNGNGYTF. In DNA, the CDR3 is TGTGCCAGCAGTGAAGGGTTTGGGGGGAAAAACGGAAATGGCTACACCTTC.